The clone carrying this TCR beta chain was recorded many times. Its antigen remains unknown. The data derive from a study of neurological immune-mediated disorders. The overall study: Disease course was recorded as relapsing-remitting for some 30 and secondary progressive for about 9% of the 34 multiple sclerosis patients. Broader study findings: None of the CDR3 amino acid sequences of expanded clones recurred across subjects, suggesting private repertoires in all groups.

The germline V and J ends were trimmed by 5 bases and 6 bases, with 17 bases remaining between them. CDR3 length: 14 residues. Germline CDR1 is DFQATT and CDR2 is SNEGSKA (reference sequence). The method for making cDNA was 5'RACE, and it used 10-nucleotide random UMIs. In each sequencing run, over 160 million TCR-beta sequences were generated from 15-18 subjects. TCRdb reanalysed the 5' RACE reads using MiXCR and keeps one entry per CDR3 protein. The data show around 67,000 distinct CDR3 sequences, less than 5.5% seen once. This receptor was taken from a man in his late teens or twenties with multiple sclerosis. Material for sequencing was PBMCs. The chain joins TRBV20-1 to TRBJ2-1, with a possible D match to TRBD2 (6 bases). The CDR3 DNA follows: TGCAGTGCTGCTGTACCAGGAGGGGTCAATGAGCAGTTCTTC. Protein: CSAAVPGGVNEQFF.